The T cell receptor (beta chain) under discussion was sequenced for a study of T cell responses to AZD1222 COVID-19 vaccine. Whole-study results and caveats: Nearly half of unique spike-specific TCRs reportedly avoided B.1.351 and B.1.1.7 mutated regions.

This CDR3 spans 13 amino acids. CDR1 SGHTA and CDR2 FQGNSA come from the germline V gene. V lost 5 bases, J lost 2 bases, and 9 bases lay in between. Assay used: immunoSEQ multiplex PCR; TCRdb lists only in-frame clones, some missing. The table has 90,000 to 120,000 clones, 87% seen once. A note on this clone: As yet, its antigen is unknown.

This rearrangement joins TRBV7-2 to TRBJ1-2; D is unresolved. The sample in question was peripheral blood, obtained on day 0 of AZD1222 vaccination. The TCR originated in an adult in good health. DNA for the CDR3: TGTGCCAGCAGCCAACCCAGAAACTATGGCTACACCTTC. Protein product: CASSQPRNYGYTF. Together with reference TRBV7-2 and TRBJ1-2, the CDR3 gives the full variable domain: GAGVSQSPSNKVTEKGKDVELRCDPISGHTALYWYRQSLGQGLEFLIYFQGNSAPDKSGLPSDRFSAERTGGSVSTLTIQRTQQEDSAVYLCASSQPRNYGYTFGSGTRLTVV.